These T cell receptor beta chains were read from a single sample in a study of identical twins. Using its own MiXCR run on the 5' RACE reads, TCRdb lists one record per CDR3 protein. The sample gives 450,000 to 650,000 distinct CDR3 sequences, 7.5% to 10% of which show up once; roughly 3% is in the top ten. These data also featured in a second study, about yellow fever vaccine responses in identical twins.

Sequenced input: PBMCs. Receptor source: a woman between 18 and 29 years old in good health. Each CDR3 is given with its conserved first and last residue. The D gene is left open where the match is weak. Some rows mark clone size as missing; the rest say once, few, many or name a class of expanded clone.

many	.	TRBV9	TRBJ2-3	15	CASSVAVSLVDTQYF	TGTGCCAGCAGCGTAGCGGTCAGCCTGGTAGATACGCAGTATTTT
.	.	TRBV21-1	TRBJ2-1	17	CASSKVVATWSYNEQFF	TGTGCCAGCAGCAAAGTGGTAGCCACATGGTCCTACAATGAGCAGTTCTTC
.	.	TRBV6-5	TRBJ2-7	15	CASSNRLPPNYEQYF	TGTGCCAGCAGTAACCGACTACCCCCCAACTACGAGCAGTACTTC
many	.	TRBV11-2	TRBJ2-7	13	CASSSQPFYEQYF	TGTGCCAGCAGCTCGCAACCATTCTACGAGCAGTACTTC
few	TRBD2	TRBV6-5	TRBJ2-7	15	CASSYTGLAAYEQYF	TGTGCCAGCAGTTACACGGGACTAGCGGCCTACGAGCAGTACTTC
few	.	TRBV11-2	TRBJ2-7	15	CASSPINSDSYEQYF	TGTGCCAGCAGCCCCATTAACTCGGACTCCTACGAGCAGTACTTC
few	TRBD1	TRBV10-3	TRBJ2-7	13	CAIVDRVRDEQYF	TGTGCCATCGTAGACAGGGTCCGGGACGAGCAGTACTTC
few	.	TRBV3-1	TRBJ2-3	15	CASSQDLWATDTQYF	TGTGCCAGCAGCCAAGATCTTTGGGCGACGGACACGCAGTATTTT
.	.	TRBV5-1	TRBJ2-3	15	CASSPDLLLTDTQYF	TGCGCCAGCAGCCCAGACCTCCTCCTCACAGATACGCAGTATTTT
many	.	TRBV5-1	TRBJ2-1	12	CASSPEGVLGLF	TGCGCCAGCAGCCCCGAGGGGGTATTGGGGCTCTTC
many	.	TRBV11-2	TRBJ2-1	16	CASSLRQGDSSGGQFF	TGTGCCAGCAGCTTACGGCAGGGGGACTCCAGCGGTGGGCAGTTCTTC
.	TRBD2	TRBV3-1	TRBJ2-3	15	CASSKRTSGADTQYF	TGTGCCAGCAGCAAACGGACTAGCGGGGCAGATACGCAGTATTTT
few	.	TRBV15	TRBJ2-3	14	CATSRDRQADTQYF	TGTGCCACCAGCAGAGATCGGCAAGCAGATACGCAGTATTTT
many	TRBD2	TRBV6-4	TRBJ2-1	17	CASSEASGDLSYNEQFF	TGTGCCAGCAGTGAGGCTAGCGGGGACCTTTCCTACAATGAGCAGTTCTTC
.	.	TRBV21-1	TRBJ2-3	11	CASSPQCLEYF	TGTGCCAGCAGCCCTCAATGCCTAGAGTATTTT
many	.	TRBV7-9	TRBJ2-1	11	CASDRNDEQFF	TGTGCCAGCGACCGGAACGATGAGCAGTTCTTC
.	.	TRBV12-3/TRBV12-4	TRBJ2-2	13	CASTLLLTGELFF	TGTGCCAGCACCCTACTACTCACCGGGGAGCTGTTTTTT
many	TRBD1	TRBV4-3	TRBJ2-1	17	CASSQDRVGTAYNEQFF	TGCGCCAGCAGCCAAGATAGGGTAGGGACAGCGTACAATGAGCAGTTCTTC
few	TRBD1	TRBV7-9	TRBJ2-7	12	CASTLDRNEQYF	TGTGCCAGCACACTGGACAGGAACGAGCAGTACTTC
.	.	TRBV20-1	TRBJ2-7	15	CSASGRAAHSYEQYF	TGCAGTGCGTCCGGGCGAGCGGCACACTCCTACGAGCAGTACTTC
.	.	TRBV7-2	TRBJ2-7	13	CASSAYRVGEQYF	TGTGCCAGCAGCGCCTACAGGGTCGGCGAGCAGTACTTC
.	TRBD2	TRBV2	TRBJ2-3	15	CASRTGGGSTDTQYF	TGTGCCAGCAGGACCGGGGGGGGGAGCACAGATACGCAGTATTTT
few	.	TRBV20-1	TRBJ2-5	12	CSAIELGETQYF	TGCAGTGCCATCGAATTGGGGGAGACCCAGTACTTC
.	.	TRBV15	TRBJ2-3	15	CATSRDRRAPDTQYF	TGTGCCACCAGCAGAGATCGACGAGCCCCAGATACGCAGTATTTT
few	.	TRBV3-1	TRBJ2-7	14	CASSQVYQGNEQYF	TGTGCCAGCAGCCAAGTTTATCAGGGCAACGAGCAGTACTTC
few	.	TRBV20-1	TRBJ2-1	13	CSAIGDYLGEQFF	TGCAGTGCAATAGGAGATTATTTGGGTGAGCAGTTCTTC
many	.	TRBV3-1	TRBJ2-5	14	CASSQGLMQETQYF	TGTGCCAGCAGCCAAGGACTGATGCAAGAGACCCAGTACTTC
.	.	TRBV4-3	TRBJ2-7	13	CASSQDLITEQYF	TGCGCCAGCAGCCAAGATCTTATTACCGAGCAGTACTTC
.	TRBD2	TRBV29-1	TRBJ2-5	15	CSVEDLGLAEETQYF	TGCAGCGTTGAAGACTTGGGACTAGCGGAAGAGACCCAGTACTTC
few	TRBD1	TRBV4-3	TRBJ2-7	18	CASSQDRDRRGLCYEQYF	TGCGCCAGCAGCCAAGATCGGGACAGGAGGGGGTTGTGCTACGAGCAGTACTTC
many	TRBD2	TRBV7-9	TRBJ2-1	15	CASSPPGLAGSEQFF	TGTGCCAGCAGCCCCCCGGGACTAGCGGGGAGTGAGCAGTTCTTC
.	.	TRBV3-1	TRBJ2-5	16	CASSQDGIGTGETQYF	TGTGCCAGCAGCCAAGACGGAATCGGGACCGGAGAGACCCAGTACTTC
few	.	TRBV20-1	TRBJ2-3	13	CSAPVPSTDTQYF	TGCAGTGCCCCGGTTCCCTCCACAGATACGCAGTATTTT
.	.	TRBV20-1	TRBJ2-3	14	CSASDGSSTDTQYF	TGCAGTGCTAGCGACGGATCTAGCACAGATACGCAGTATTTT
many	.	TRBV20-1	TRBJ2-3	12	CSARLTTDTQYF	TGCAGTGCCCGACTTACCACAGATACGCAGTATTTT
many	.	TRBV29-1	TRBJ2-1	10	CSVVYNEQFF	TGCAGCGTTGTGTACAATGAGCAGTTCTTC
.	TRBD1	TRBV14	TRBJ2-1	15	CASSPGQVNYNEQFF	TGTGCCAGCAGCCCCGGACAGGTGAACTACAATGAGCAGTTCTTC
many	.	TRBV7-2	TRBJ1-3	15	CASSLAPVRGNTIYF	TGTGCCAGCAGCTTAGCCCCCGTGCGGGGGAACACCATATATTTT
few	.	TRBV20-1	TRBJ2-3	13	CSAPGLRTDTQYF	TGCAGTGCTCCCGGGCTGCGCACAGATACGCAGTATTTT
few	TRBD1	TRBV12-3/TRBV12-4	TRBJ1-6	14	CASSLTGGPSPLHF	TGTGCCAGCAGTTTAACAGGGGGCCCTTCACCCCTCCACTTT
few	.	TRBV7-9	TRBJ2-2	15	CASSFGGQGTGELFF	TGTGCCAGCAGCTTCGGGGGGCAGGGCACCGGGGAGCTGTTTTTT
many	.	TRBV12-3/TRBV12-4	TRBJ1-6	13	CASSFFDNSPLHF	TGTGCCAGCAGTTTCTTTGATAATTCACCCCTCCACTTT
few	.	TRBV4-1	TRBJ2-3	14	CASSQDGGSVTQYF	TGCGCCAGCAGCCAAGATGGAGGGAGTGTCACGCAGTATTTT
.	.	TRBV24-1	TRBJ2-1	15	CATSTPLSSYNEQFF	TGTGCCACCAGTACCCCCTTGAGCTCCTACAATGAGCAGTTCTTC
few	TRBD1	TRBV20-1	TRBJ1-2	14	CSAREKTGESGYTF	TGCAGTGCTAGAGAAAAGACAGGGGAAAGCGGCTACACCTTC
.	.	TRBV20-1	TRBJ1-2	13	CSAGTAQFYGYTF	TGCAGTGCTGGGACTGCTCAATTCTATGGCTACACCTTC
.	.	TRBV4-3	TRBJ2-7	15	CASSQDRSGVYEQYF	TGCGCCAGCAGCCAAGATCGGTCGGGAGTCTACGAGCAGTACTTC
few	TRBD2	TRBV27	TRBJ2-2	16	CASSQKTSFAAGELFF	TGTGCCAGCAGTCAAAAGACTAGCTTTGCGGCCGGGGAGCTGTTTTTT